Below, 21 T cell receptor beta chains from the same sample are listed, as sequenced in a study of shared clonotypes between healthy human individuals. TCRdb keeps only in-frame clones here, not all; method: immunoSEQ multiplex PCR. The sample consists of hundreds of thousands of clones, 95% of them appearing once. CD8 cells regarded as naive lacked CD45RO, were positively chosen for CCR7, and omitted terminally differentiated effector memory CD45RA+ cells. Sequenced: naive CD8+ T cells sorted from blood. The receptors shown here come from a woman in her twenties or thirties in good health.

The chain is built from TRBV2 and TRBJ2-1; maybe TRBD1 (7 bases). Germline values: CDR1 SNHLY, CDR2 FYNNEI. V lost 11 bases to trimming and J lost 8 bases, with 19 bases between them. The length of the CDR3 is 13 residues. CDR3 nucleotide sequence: TGTGCCTACACCGAGGAGGGGGCAGATGAGCAGTTCTTC. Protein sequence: CAYTEEGADEQFF.

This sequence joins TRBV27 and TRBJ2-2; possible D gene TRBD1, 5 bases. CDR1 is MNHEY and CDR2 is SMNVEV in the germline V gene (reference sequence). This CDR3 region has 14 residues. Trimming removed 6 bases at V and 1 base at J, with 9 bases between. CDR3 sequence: CASRLGQNTGELFF. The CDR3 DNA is TGTGCCAGCAGACTCGGACAGAACACCGGGGAGCTGTTTTTT.

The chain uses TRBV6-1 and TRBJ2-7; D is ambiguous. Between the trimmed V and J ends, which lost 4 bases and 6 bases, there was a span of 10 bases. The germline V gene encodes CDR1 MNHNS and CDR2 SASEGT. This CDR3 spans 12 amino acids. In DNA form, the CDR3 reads TGTGCCAGCAGTGGGGGTAGCTCCGAGCAGTACTTC. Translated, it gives CASSGGSSEQYF.

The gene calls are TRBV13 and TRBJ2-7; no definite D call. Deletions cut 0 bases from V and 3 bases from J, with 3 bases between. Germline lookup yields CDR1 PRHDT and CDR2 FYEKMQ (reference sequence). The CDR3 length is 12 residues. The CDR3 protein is CASSLGRYEQYF. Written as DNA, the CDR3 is TGTGCCAGCAGCTTAGGGCGCTACGAGCAGTACTTC. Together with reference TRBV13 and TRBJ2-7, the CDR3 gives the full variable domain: AAGVIQSPRHLIKEKRETATLKCYPIPRHDTVYWYQQGPGQDPQFLISFYEKMQSDKGSIPDRFSAQQFSDYHSELNMSSLELGDSALYFCASSLGRYEQYFGPGTRLTVT.

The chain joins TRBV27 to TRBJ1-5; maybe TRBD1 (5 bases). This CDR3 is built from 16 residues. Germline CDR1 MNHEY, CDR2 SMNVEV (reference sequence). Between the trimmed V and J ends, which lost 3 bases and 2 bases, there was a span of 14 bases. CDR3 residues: CASSFLGERGNQPQHF. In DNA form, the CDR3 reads TGTGCCAGCAGTTTTTTGGGGGAGAGGGGCAATCAGCCCCAGCATTTT.

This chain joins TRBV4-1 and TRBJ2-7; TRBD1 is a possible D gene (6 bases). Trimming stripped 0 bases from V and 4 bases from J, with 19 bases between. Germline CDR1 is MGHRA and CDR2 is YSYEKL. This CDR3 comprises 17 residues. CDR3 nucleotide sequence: TGCGCCAGCAGCCAAGAAGGCCCAGAACAGGGTGATTACGAGCAGTACTTC. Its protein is CASSQEGPEQGDYEQYF.

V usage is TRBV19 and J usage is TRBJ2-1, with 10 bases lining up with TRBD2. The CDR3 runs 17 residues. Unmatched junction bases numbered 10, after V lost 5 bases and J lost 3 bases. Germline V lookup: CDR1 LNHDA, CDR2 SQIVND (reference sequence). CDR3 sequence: CASSPWASGGIYNEQFF. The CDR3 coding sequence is TGTGCCAGTAGTCCCTGGGCTAGCGGGGGCATCTACAATGAGCAGTTCTTC.

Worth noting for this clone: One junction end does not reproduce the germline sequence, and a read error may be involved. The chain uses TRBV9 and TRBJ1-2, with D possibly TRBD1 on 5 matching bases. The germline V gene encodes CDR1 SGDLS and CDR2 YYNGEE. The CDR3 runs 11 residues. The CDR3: CASSASGIQFF. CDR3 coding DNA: TGTGCCAGCAGCGCATCAGGGATACAATTTTTC.

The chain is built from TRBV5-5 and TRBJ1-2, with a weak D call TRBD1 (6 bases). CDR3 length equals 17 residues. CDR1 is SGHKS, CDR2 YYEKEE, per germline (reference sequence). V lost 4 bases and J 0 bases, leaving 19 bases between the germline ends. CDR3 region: CASSLNRDTAANYGYTF. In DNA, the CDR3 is TGTGCCAGCAGCCTGAATCGGGACACCGCAGCTAACTATGGCTACACCTTC.

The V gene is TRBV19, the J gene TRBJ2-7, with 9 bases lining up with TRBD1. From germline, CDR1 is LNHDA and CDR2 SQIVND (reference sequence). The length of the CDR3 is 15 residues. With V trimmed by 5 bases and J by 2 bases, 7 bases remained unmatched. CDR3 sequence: CASSPPGTGTYEQYF. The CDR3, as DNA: TGTGCCAGTAGTCCTCCCGGGACAGGGACCTACGAGCAGTACTTC.

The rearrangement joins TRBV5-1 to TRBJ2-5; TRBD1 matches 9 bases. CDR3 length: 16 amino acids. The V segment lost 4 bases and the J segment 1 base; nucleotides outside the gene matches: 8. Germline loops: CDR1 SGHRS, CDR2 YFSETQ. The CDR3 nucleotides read TGCGCCAGCAGCCCGGGGGACAGGGCCCCCCAAGAGACCCAGTACTTC. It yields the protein CASSPGDRAPQETQYF.

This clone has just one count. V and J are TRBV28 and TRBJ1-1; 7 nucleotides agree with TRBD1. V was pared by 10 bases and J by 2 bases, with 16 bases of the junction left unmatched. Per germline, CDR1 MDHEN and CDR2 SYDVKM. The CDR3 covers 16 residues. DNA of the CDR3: TGTGCCACCATGGATCCTACGGACAGGACCAACACTGAAGCTTTCTTT. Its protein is CATMDPTDRTNTEAFF. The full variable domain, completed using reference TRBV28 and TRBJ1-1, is DVKVTQSSRYLVKRTGEKVFLECVQDMDHENMFWYRQDPGLGLRLIYFSYDVKMKEKGDIPEGYSVSREKKERFSLILESASTNQTSMYLCATMDPTDRTNTEAFFGQGTRLTVV.

CDR3 nucleotide sequence: TGTGCCAGCAGTTCAATTCGAGGCCATTACAATGAGCAGTTCTTC. Protein product: CASSSIRGHYNEQFF. V gene TRBV6-5 combines with J gene TRBJ2-1, with D hard to call. Germline loops: CDR1 MNHEY, CDR2 SVGAGI. V dropped 4 bases and J dropped 4 bases, with 14 bases sitting between them. This CDR3 has 15 amino acids.

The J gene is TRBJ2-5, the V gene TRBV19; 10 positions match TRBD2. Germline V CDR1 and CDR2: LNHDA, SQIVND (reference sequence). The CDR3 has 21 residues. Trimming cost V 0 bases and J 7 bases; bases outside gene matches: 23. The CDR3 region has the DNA TGTGCCAGTAGTATAGATCCCCCTGAGCGGGAGGGACTAAGCTCGGTCGCGACCCAGTACTTC. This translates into CASSIDPPEREGLSSVATQYF.

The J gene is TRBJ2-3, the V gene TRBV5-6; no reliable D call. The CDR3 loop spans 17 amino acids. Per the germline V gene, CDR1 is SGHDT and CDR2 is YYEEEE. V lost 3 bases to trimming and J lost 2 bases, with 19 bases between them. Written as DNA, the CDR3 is TGTGCCAGCAGCTCAAACCGAGACTTCATTGTCACAGATACGCAGTATTTT. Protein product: CASSSNRDFIVTDTQYF.

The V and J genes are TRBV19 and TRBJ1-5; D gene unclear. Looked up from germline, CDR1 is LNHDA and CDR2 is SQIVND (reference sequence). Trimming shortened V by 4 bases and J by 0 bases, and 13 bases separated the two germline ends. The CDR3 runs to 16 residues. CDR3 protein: CASSNAQTYSNQPQHF. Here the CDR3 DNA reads TGTGCCAGTAGTAACGCGCAGACCTATAGCAATCAGCCCCAGCATTTT.

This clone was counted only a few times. CDR3 residues: CASSESQLTSYEQYF. CDR3 DNA sequence: TGCGCCAGCAGTGAGTCGCAGCTTACGTCCTACGAGCAGTACTTC. The V gene is TRBV10-1, the J gene TRBJ2-7, with D uncertain. From germline, CDR1 is WNHNN and CDR2 SYGVQD (reference sequence). The length of the CDR3 is 15 residues. V was trimmed by 0 bases and J by 1 base, leaving 10 bases between them.

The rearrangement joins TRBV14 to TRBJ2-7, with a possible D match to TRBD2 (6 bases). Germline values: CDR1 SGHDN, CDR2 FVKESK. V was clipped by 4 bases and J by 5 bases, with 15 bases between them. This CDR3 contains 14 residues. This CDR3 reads CASSLAGPPNEQYF. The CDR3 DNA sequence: TGTGCCAGCAGCCTTGCGGGACCTCCCAACGAGCAGTACTTC.

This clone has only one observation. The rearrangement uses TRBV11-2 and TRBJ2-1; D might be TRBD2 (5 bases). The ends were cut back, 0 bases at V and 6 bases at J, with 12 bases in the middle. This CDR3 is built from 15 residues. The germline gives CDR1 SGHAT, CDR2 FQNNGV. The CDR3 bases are TGTGCCAGCAGCTTAGATGAGACTGAGGGCAATGAGCAGTTCTTC. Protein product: CASSLDETEGNEQFF.

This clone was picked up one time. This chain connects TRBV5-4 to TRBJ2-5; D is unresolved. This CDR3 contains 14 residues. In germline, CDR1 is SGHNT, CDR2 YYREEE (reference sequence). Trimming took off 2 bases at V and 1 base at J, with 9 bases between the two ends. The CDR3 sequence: CASSFEAAQETQYF. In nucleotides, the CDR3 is TGTGCCAGCAGCTTCGAGGCAGCCCAAGAGACCCAGTACTTC.

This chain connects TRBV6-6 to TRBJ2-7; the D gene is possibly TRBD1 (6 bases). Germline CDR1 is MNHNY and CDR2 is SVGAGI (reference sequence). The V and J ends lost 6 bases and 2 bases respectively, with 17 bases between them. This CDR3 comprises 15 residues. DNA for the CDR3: TGTGCCAGCAGCAGTCTTGGGGCAGGGGCCTACGAGCAGTACTTC. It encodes CASSSLGAGAYEQYF.